The 22 T cell receptor beta chains presented below share a single source sample, sequenced in a study of memory CD4+ T cells and cytomegalovirus serostatus. Generated by immunoSEQ multiplex PCR, the TCRdb table keeps only in-frame clones and is missing some. Of approximately 60,000 clones in the sample, over 65% were seen once. The sort gate was single viable CD3+CD4+CD8-CD45RO+ cells for memory CD4+ T cells. Sequences were obtained from memory CD4+ T cells from blood. Receptor source: an adult in good health and CMV-seropositive.

The CDR3 region has the DNA TGTGCCATCAAGGGGGGGCGGGAGCAGTTCTTC. Encoded protein: CAIKGGREQFF. The rearrangement uses TRBV10-3 and TRBJ2-1; tentative D call: TRBD2 (7 bases). V lost 7 bases to trimming and J lost 10 bases, with 11 bases between them. The CDR3 runs to 11 residues. Germline loops: CDR1 ENHRY, CDR2 SYGVKD.

The V call is TRBV28, the J call TRBJ1-3; D not resolved. This CDR3 has 12 amino acids. Germline CDR1 reads MDHEN; CDR2 reads SYDVKM. Trimming removed 2 bases at V and 3 bases at J, with 2 bases between. The CDR3 sequence: CASSLIGNTIYF. In nucleotides, the CDR3 is TGTGCCAGCAGTTTAATTGGAAACACCATATATTTT.

This chain connects TRBV28 to TRBJ2-7; 8 bases agree with TRBD2. CDR3 length: 14 amino acids. Germline V gives CDR1 MDHEN, CDR2 SYDVKM. The V segment lost 3 bases and the J segment 2 bases; nucleotides outside the gene matches: 3. CDR3 loop: CASSLAGRAYEQYV. In DNA form, the CDR3 reads TGTGCCAGCAGTTTGGCCGGGAGGGCCTACGAGCAGTACGTC.

The table lists this clone with a few counts. The CDR3 sequence: CASSQDAGLNTGELFF. The DNA for the CDR3 is TGCGCCAGCAGCCAAGACGCGGGGTTGAACACCGGGGAGCTGTTTTTT. V gene TRBV4-3 combines with J gene TRBJ2-2; TRBD2 might be the D (6 bases). The CDR3 extends over 16 amino acids. Germline loops: CDR1 LGHNA, CDR2 YSLEER. The V and J ends lost 0 bases and 1 base respectively, with 9 bases between them.

The gene calls are TRBV10-3 and TRBJ1-5; possibly TRBD1 for D (5 bases). Between the trimmed V and J ends, which lost 6 bases and 3 bases, there was a span of 9 bases. The CDR3 totals 13 residues. Germline V gene sequence: CDR1 ENHRY, CDR2 SYGVKD. The CDR3 bases are TGTGCCATCAGCAGACAGATCAATCAGCCCCAGCATTTT. This translates into CAISRQINQPQHF.

This chain connects TRBV10-3 to TRBJ1-3; D is perhaps TRBD1 (5 bases). Germline V gene data show CDR1 as ENHRY and CDR2 as SYGVKD. With 4 bases removed from V and 0 bases from J, the gap between germline ends came to 10 bases. There are 15 residues in the CDR3. CDR3 protein: CAISAGQASGNTIYF. The DNA of the CDR3 is TGTGCCATCAGTGCAGGGCAAGCCTCTGGAAACACCATATATTTT.

The rearrangement links TRBV19 to TRBJ2-3; D ambiguous. Trimming removed 5 bases from V and 1 base from J, with 10 bases in between. From germline, CDR1 is LNHDA and CDR2 SQIVND (reference sequence). The CDR3 covers 14 residues. Here the CDR3 reads CASSDTIRTDTQYF. Written as DNA, the CDR3 is TGTGCCAGTAGTGACACTATTCGCACAGATACGCAGTATTTT.

The CDR3 loop is CASRTWTSGTTDTQYF. The CDR3 DNA is TGTGCCAGCAGGACCTGGACTAGCGGGACCACAGATACGCAGTATTTT. This sequence joins TRBV11-2 and TRBJ2-3; TRBD2 aligns across 12 bases. This CDR3 is built from 16 residues. Germline values: CDR1 SGHAT, CDR2 FQNNGV. Trimming removed 6 bases from V and 2 bases from J; junction bases left unmatched: 6.

The rearrangement links TRBV19 to TRBJ1-4; tentative D call: TRBD1 (6 bases). Germline CDR1 LNHDA, CDR2 SQIVND (reference sequence). Trimming left V 1 base short and J 3 bases short, with 9 bases between. This CDR3 has 15 amino acids. This chain's CDR3 is CASSIGAGANEKLFF. The CDR3 DNA sequence: TGTGCCAGTAGTATAGGGGCAGGGGCTAATGAAAAACTGTTTTTT.

This chain uses TRBV27 with TRBJ2-3; a weak D match, TRBD1 (5 bases). Looked up from germline, CDR1 is MNHEY and CDR2 is SMNVEV (reference sequence). Trimming cost V 0 bases and J 7 bases, with 11 bases left between them. CDR3 length: 14 residues. The CDR3 spells CASSLSRTRNTQYF. The CDR3 DNA sequence: TGTGCCAGCAGTTTATCCCGGACAAGGAATACGCAGTATTTT.

This clone was found once. The chain employs TRBV6-5 and TRBJ1-4; TRBD1 matches at 7 bases. The J segment lost 5 bases and the V segment lost 11 bases, leaving 8 bases of the junction unmatched. CDR3 size: 13 residues. CDR1 and CDR2 from the germline V gene are MNHEY and SVGAGI. The CDR3 bases are TGTGCCGCGGGACGGGGACAGAATGAAAAACTGTTTTTT. Translating it yields CAAGRGQNEKLFF.

The rearrangement links TRBV7-2 to TRBJ2-7; D is perhaps TRBD2 (5 bases). Germline CDR1 reads SGHTA; CDR2 reads FQGNSA. Trimming took 1 base from V and 3 from J, leaving 19 bases between them. This CDR3 contains 17 residues. CDR3 nucleotide sequence: TGTGCCAGCAGCTTAGGTCGGGCGGACGGGCGGGTCTACGAGCAGTACTTC. Translated: CASSLGRADGRVYEQYF.

As concerns this clone: At the DNA level, this CDR3 is encoded by other sequences in the same sample as well. The chain links TRBV6-6 to TRBJ1-5; D not resolved. Germline values: CDR1 MNHNY, CDR2 SVGAGI (reference sequence). The CDR3 loop spans 14 amino acids. Deletions cut 3 bases from V and 3 bases from J, with 9 bases between. The CDR3 nucleotides read TGTGCCAGCAGTTATGAACAGTTCAATCAGCCCCAGCATTTT. This encodes CASSYEQFNQPQHF.

About this clone itself: A junction end diverges from the germline sequence, so it may reflect a read error. This sequence joins TRBV28 and TRBJ1-2; 7 positions agree with TRBD1. The CDR3 sequence is 12 residues long. Germline V gives CDR1 MDHEN, CDR2 SYDVKM. This CDR3 reads CASNSRQGLMAF. DNA for the CDR3: TGTGCCAGCAATTCCCGACAGGGTCTGATGGCCTTC.

The J gene is TRBJ1-2, the V gene TRBV7-8; D might be TRBD1 (6 bases). Germline-derived CDR1 and CDR2 are SGHVS and FQNEAQ. CDR3 length: 15 amino acids. The V gene lost 5 bases and the J gene lost 2 bases, with 15 bases spanning the gap. CDR3 protein: CASSAYRAGNYGYTF. The CDR3 nucleotides are TGTGCCAGCAGCGCCTACAGGGCCGGGAACTATGGCTACACCTTC.

This clone was observed once. This chain connects TRBV10-3 to TRBJ2-7, with 14 bases fitting TRBD2. Germline CDR1 and CDR2: ENHRY and SYGVKD. The CDR3 has 14 amino acids. With 7 bases clipped from V and 5 bases from J, the junction kept 4 bases outside the gene matches. For the CDR3, the DNA is TGTGCCATCAAAGGGACTAGCGGGAGCGACGAGCAGTACGTC. It is translated as CAIKGTSGSDEQYV.

V gene TRBV16 combines with J gene TRBJ1-2, with D possibly being TRBD1 (5 bases). The CDR3 is 12 residues long. Trimming left V 4 bases short and J 7 bases short, with 10 bases between. CDR1 KGHSY and CDR2 FQNENV come from the germline V gene. This CDR3 is CASSPQGAGYTF. CDR3 sequence (DNA): TGTGCCAGCAGCCCCCAAGGGGCTGGCTACACCTTC.

The chain has TRBV18 and TRBJ1-1; unclear D gene. The CDR3 is 14 amino acids. CDR1 and CDR2 (germline): KGHSH, LQKENI. V lost 4 bases and J lost 0, with 9 bases in between. CDR3 region: CASSLRGLNTEAFF. DNA for the CDR3: TGTGCCAGCTCACTCCGGGGTCTGAACACTGAAGCTTTCTTT.

In this sample, this clone turned up a few times. The chain uses TRBV5-6 and TRBJ2-1, with D perhaps given as TRBD1 or TRBD2 (5 bases each). Per the germline V gene, CDR1 is SGHDT and CDR2 is YYEEEE. Between the trimmed V and J ends, which lost 4 bases and 7 bases, there was a span of 18 bases. CDR3 length: 15 amino acids. CDR3 region: CASSRTRGWGNEQFF. CDR3 in DNA: TGTGCCAGCAGCCGTACTCGCGGCTGGGGGAATGAGCAGTTCTTC.

This clone was found once. CDR3 DNA sequence: TGTGCCTGGAGTCGGCGGAATGAGCAGTTCTTC. Its protein product is CAWSRRNEQFF. The genes are TRBV30 and TRBJ2-1; D is uncertain. Germline V lookup: CDR1 GTSNPN, CDR2 SVGIG (reference sequence). V lost 2 bases and J lost 7, with 6 bases in between. The CDR3 has 11 amino acids.

The V and J genes are TRBV5-8 and TRBJ1-5; the D is unclear. The V end lost 3 bases, the J end lost 7 bases, and 5 bases lay between the germline ends. The CDR3 runs 11 residues. Germline V gene sequence: CDR1 SGHTS, CDR2 YDEGEE. DNA of the CDR3: TGTGCCAGCAGCTCGTTGCAGCCCCAGCATTTT. This codes for CASSSLQPQHF. Drawing the rest from reference TRBV5-8 and TRBJ1-5, the complete variable domain is EAGVTQSPTHLIKTRGQQATLRCSPISGHTSVYWYQQALGLGLQFLLWYDEGEERNRGNFPPRFSGRQFPNYSSELNVNALELEDSALYLCASSSLQPQHFGDGTRLSIL.

CDR3 region: CASSLVGGDTQYF. The CDR3 nucleotides read TGTGCCAGCAGTTTAGTGGGCGGGGATACGCAGTATTTT. The V and J genes are TRBV27 and TRBJ2-3; D is perhaps TRBD2 (5 bases). This CDR3 spans 13 amino acids. Trimming stripped 2 bases from V and 6 bases from J, with 9 bases between. Germline loops: CDR1 MNHEY, CDR2 SMNVEV (reference sequence).